Listed here is a single T cell receptor (beta chain). This sample stems from a study of cytotoxic CD8 clonotypes in ibrutinib-treated CLL. Study-level background: Partial responses totalled approximately 24 and complete responses 2; after median around 74 months, approximately 15 remained remitted and roughly twelve progressed. Samples had a mean of around 250,000 productive templates and some 88,000 productive rearrangements.

Using immunoSEQ multiplex PCR, the repertoire was profiled, and TCRdb retains in-frame clones only, with some absent. This sample carries some 130,000 clones, approximately 85% of them seen once, and the ten largest clones take over 2%. The source is a human donor with chronic lymphocytic leukemia. Sequenced material: PBMCs, taken after 24 months of ibrutinib treatment.

The CDR3 nucleotides read TGTGCCAGCTCGGGGGACAGGGATTATAATTCACCCCTCCACTTT. Translated, it gives CASSGDRDYNSPLHF. V usage is TRBV18 and J usage is TRBJ1-6; 9 bases agree with TRBD1. The J segment lost 4 bases and the V segment lost 6 bases, leaving 4 bases of the junction unmatched. The germline gives CDR1 KGHSH, CDR2 LQKENI. This CDR3 has 15 amino acids.